This T cell receptor beta chain was recorded in a study of beta chain features in type 1 diabetes. Points from the study as a whole: Across all four CD4+ subsets, people with type 1 diabetes showed modestly shorter TCRB CDR3s. When VDJ junctions were examined, type 1 diabetes patients showed fewer insertions and more deletions. Researchers caution that PCR might favor shorter templates, equally among patients and controls.

Germline CDR1 reads PRHDT; CDR2 reads FYEKMQ (reference sequence). Trimming pared 5 bases from V and 1 base from J, leaving 9 bases between. The CDR3 is 14 amino acids. Investigators reverse transcribed all isolated RNA, so they sequenced expressed TCRB transcripts. The protocol was immunoSEQ multiplex PCR, while the TCRdb copy is restricted to in-frame clones and leaves out a portion. The sample lists 400,000 to 550,000 clones, approximately 10% occurring once. This clone turned up a few times. The antigen remains undetermined. This receptor was taken from a woman aged 18-29 years in good health. Specimen: naive CD4+ T cells from blood. This chain connects TRBV13 to TRBJ1-5; the D gene is possibly TRBD1 (5 bases). The CDR3 reads CASSRAGSNQPQHF. The CDR3 DNA reads TGTGCCAGCAGCCGAGCAGGGAGCAATCAGCCCCAGCATTTT.